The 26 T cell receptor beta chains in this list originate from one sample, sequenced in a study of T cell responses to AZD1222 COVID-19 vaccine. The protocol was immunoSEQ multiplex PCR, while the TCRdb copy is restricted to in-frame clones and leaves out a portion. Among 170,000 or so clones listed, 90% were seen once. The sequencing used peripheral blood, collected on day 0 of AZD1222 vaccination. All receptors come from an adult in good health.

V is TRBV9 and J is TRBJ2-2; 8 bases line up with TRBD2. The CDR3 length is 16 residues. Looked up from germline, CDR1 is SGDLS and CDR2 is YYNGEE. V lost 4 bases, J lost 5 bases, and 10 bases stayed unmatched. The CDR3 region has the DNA TGTGCCAGCAGCCCCGGGGGGGATCTGGGAACCGGGGAGCTGTTTTTT. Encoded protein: CASSPGGDLGTGELFF.

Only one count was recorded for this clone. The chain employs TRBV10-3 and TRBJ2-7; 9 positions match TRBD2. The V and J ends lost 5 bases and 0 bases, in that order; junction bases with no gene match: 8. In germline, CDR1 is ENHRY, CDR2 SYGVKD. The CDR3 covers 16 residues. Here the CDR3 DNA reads TGTGCCATCAGTAAACTAGCGGGTGCTACCTCCTACGAGCAGTACTTC. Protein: CAISKLAGATSYEQYF.

The DNA for the CDR3 is TGTGCCAGCAGCCAACACTTCTACGAGCAGTACTTC. Translation: CASSQHFYEQYF. The rearrangement links TRBV3-1 (or the pseudogene TRBV3-2) to TRBJ2-7, with no clear D. Germline lookup yields CDR1 LGHDT and CDR2 YNNKEL (reference sequence). The CDR3 spans 12 residues. The V gene lost 2 bases and the J gene lost 3 bases, with 5 bases spanning the gap.

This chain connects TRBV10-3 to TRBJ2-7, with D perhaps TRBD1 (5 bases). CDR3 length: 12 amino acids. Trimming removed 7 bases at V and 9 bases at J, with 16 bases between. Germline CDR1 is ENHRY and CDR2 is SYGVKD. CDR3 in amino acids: CAIKTVNQVQYF. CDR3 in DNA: TGTGCCATCAAGACAGTCAATCAGGTGCAGTACTTC.

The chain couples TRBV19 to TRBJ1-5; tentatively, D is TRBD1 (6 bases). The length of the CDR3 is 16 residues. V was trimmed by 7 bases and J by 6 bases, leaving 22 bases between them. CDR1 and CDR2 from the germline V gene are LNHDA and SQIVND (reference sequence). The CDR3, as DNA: TGTGCCAGTAACCTTATCAGGGGCTCGGGTAGTCAGCCCCAGCATTTT. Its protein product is CASNLIRGSGSQPQHF. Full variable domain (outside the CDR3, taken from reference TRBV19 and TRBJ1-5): DGGITQSPKYLFRKEGQNVTLSCEQNLNHDAMYWYRQDPGQGLRLIYYSQIVNDFQKGDIAEGYSVSREKKESFPLTVTSAQKNPTAFYLCASNLIRGSGSQPQHFGDGTRLSIL.

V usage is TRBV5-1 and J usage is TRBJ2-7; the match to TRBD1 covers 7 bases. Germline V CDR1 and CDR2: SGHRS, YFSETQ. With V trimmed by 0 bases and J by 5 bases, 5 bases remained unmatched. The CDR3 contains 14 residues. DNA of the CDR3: TGCGCCAGCAGCTTGGTAGACAGGGTCCACGAGCAGTACTTC. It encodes CASSLVDRVHEQYF.

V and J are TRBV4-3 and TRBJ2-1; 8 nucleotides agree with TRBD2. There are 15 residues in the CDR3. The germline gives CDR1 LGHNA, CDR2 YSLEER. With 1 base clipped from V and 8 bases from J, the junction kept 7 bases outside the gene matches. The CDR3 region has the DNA TGCGCCAGCAGCCAAGGTTCGGGGGGGCTCGATGAGCAGTTCTTC. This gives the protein CASSQGSGGLDEQFF.

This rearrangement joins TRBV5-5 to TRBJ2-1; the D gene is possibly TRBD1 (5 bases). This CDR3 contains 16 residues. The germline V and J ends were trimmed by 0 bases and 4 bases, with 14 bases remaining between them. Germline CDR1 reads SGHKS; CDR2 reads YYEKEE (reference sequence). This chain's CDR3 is CASSLVAGNRYNEQFF. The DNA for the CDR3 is TGTGCCAGCAGCTTGGTGGCAGGGAATCGGTACAATGAGCAGTTCTTC.

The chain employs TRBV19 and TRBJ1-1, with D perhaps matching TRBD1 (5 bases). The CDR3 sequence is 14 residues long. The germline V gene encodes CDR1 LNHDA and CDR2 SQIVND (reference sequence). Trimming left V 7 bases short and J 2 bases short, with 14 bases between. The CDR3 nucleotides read TGTGCCAGTACCCCCTGGGGGGGAAACACTGAAGCTTTCTTT. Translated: CASTPWGGNTEAFF.

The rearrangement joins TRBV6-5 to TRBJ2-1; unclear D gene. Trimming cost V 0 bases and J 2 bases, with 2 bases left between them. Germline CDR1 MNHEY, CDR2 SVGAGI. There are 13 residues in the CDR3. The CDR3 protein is CASSYSPYNEQFF. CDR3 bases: TGTGCCAGCAGTTACTCGCCCTACAATGAGCAGTTCTTC.

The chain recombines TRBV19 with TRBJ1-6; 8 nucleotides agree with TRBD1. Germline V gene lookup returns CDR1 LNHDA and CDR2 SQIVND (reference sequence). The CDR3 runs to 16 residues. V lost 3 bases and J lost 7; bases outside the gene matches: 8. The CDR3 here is CASSISQGARNSPLHF. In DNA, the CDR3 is TGTGCCAGTAGTATCAGCCAGGGGGCTAGGAATTCACCCCTCCACTTT.

The CDR3 reads CSVQQGRMDTEAFF. In DNA, the CDR3 is TGCAGCGTCCAACAGGGCCGGATGGACACTGAAGCTTTCTTT. The chain carries TRBV29-1 and TRBJ1-1; tentatively, D is TRBD1 (6 bases). The CDR3 totals 14 residues. Deletions cut 6 bases from V and 3 bases from J, with 17 bases between. Germline CDR1 SQVTM, CDR2 ANQGSEA.

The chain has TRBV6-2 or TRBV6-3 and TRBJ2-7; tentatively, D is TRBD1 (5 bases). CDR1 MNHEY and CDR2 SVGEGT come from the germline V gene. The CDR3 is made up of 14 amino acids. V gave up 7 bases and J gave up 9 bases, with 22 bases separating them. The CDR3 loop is CASTPSPSRGWQYF. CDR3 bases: TGTGCCAGCACCCCGTCACCCTCAAGGGGTTGGCAGTACTTC.

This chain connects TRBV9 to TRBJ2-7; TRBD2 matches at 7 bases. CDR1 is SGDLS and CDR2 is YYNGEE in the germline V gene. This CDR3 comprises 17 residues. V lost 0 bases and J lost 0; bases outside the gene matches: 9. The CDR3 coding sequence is TGTGCCAGCAGCGTAGCTCCAGCGGGGCAGAGCTCCTACGAGCAGTACTTC. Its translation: CASSVAPAGQSSYEQYF.

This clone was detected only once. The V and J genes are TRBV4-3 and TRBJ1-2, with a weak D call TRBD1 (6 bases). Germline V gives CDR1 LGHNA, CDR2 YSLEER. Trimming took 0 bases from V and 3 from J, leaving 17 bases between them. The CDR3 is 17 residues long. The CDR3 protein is CASSQEGLQGGYYGYTF. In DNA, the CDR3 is TGCGCCAGCAGCCAAGAAGGTCTACAGGGTGGCTACTATGGCTACACCTTC.

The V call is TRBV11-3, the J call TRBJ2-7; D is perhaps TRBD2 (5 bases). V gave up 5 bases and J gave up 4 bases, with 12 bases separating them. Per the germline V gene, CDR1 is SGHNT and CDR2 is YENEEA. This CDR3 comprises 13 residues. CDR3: CASSPRGSYEQYF. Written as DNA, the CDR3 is TGTGCCAGCAGCCCACGAGGGAGTTACGAGCAGTACTTC.

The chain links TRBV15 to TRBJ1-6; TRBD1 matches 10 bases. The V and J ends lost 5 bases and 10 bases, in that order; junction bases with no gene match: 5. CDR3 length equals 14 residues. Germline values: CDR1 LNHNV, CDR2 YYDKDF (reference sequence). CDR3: CATSRDRGLSPLHF. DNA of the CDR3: TGTGCCACCAGCCGGGACAGGGGTTTATCACCCCTCCACTTT. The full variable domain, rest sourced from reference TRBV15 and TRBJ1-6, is DAMVIQNPRYQVTQFGKPVTLSCSQTLNHNVMYWYQQKSSQAPKLLFHYYDKDFNNEADTPDNFQSRRPNTSFCFLDIRSPGLGDTAMYLCATSRDRGLSPLHFGNGTRLTVT.

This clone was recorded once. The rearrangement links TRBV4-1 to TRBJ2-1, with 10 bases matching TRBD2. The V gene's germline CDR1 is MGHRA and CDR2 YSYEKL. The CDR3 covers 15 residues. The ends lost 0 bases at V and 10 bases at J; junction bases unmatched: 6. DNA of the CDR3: TGCGCCAGCAGCCAAGAAGGACTAGCGGCGCAAGAGCAGTTCTTC. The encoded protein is CASSQEGLAAQEQFF.

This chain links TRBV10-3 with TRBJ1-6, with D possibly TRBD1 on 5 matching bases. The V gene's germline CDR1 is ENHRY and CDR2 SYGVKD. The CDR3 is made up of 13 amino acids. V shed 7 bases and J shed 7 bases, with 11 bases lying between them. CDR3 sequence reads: CAIKTESNSPLHF. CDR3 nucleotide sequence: TGTGCCATCAAGACAGAGTCCAATTCACCCCTCCACTTT.

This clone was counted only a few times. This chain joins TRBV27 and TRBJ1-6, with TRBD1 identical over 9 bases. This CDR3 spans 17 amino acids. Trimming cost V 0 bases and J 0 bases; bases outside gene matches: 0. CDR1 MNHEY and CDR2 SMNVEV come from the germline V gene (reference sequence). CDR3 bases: TGTGCCAGCAGTTTATCACAGGGGGCCTCCTATAATTCACCCCTCCACTTT. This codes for CASSLSQGASYNSPLHF.

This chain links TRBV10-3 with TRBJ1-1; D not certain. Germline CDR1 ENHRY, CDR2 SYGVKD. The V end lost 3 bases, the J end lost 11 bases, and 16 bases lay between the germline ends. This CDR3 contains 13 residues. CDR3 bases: TGTGCCATCAGTGAACAACTATCCCCGCCGGCTTTCTTT. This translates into CAISEQLSPPAFF.

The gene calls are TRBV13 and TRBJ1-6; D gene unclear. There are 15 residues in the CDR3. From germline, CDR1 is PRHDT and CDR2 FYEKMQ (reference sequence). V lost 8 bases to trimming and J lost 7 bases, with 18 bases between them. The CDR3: CASATTVLGNSPLHF. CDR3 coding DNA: TGTGCCAGCGCCACAACGGTTTTGGGGAATTCACCCCTCCACTTT.

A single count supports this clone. CDR3 in DNA: TGTGCCAGCAGTCCTGACAGACGAGAGACCCAGTACTTC. It codes for CASSPDRRETQYF. V and J are TRBV5-4 and TRBJ2-5; D might be TRBD1 (5 bases). Germline V lookup: CDR1 SGHNT, CDR2 YYREEE (reference sequence). CDR3 length: 13 amino acids. The V and J ends lost 5 bases and 4 bases respectively, with 12 bases between them.

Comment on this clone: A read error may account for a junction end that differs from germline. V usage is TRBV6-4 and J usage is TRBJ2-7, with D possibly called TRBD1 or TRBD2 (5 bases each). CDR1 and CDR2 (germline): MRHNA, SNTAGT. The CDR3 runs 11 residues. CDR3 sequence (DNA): TGTGCCAGCAGCCCCCCGGGGAAAGGGACCTTC. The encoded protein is CASSPPGKGTF.

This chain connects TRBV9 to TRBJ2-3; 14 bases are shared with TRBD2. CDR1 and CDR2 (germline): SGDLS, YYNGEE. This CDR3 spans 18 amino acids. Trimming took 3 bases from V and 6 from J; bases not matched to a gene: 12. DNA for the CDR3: TGTGCCAGCAGCGCTTGGAAGACTAGCGGGGGGGCCAGGGATACGCAGTATTTT. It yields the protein CASSAWKTSGGARDTQYF. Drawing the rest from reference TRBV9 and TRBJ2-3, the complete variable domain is DSGVTQTPKHLITATGQRVTLRCSPRSGDLSVYWYQQSLDQGLQFLIQYYNGEERAKGNILERFSAQQFPDLHSELNLSSLELGDSALYFCASSAWKTSGGARDTQYFGPGTRLTVL.

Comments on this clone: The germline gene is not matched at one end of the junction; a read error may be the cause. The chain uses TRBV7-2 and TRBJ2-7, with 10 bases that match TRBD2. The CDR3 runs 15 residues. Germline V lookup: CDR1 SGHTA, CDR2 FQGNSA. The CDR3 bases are TGTGCCAGCAGCATAGCGGGGGGTAACTCCTACGAGCAGTACTTC. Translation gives CASSIAGGNSYEQYF.